Described below is a single T cell receptor beta chain sequence and its context. No antigen is known for it. PCR amplification relied on 60 Vbeta primers (plus 13 Jbeta primers). Sequenced by immunoSEQ multiplex PCR; TCRdb stores in-frame clones only, minus some. In the table there are approximately 200,000 clones, 80% to 85% of which are singletons. This entry comes from a study of cytomegalovirus exposure and HLA in healthy donors. Study findings and constraints: Data from an earlier analysis indicated that most TCR beta V segments were productive either about 90% or about 30% of the time. Association of a missense DCLRE1C variant with TCR beta V- and J-gene trimming was reported in a later analysis.

The CDR3 is 13 residues long. The germline gives CDR1 SGHDT, CDR2 YYEEEE. V lost 5 bases and J 2 bases, leaving 8 bases between the germline ends. The sequencing input was PBMCs. The TCR was taken from a woman under 30 in good health and CMV-seropositive. The rearrangement links TRBV5-6 to TRBJ2-1; D is possibly TRBD2 (6 bases). The CDR3 DNA sequence: TGTGCCAGCAGGGGGGGTCCCTACAATGAGCAGTTCTTC. Translation: CASRGGPYNEQFF.